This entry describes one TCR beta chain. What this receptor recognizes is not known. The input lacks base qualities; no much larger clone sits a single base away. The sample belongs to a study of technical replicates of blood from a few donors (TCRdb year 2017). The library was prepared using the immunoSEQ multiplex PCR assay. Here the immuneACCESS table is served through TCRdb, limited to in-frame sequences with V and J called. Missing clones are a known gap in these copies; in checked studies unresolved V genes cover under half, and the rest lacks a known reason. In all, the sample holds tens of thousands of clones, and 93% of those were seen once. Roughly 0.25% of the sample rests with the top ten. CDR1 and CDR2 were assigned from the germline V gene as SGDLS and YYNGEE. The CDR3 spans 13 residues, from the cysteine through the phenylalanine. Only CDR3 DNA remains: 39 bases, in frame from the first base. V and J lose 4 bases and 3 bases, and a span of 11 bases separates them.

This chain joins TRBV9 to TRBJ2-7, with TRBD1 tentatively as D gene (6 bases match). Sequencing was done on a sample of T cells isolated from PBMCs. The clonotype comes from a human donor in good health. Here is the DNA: TGTGCCAGCAGCATACAGGGAGACTACGAGCAGTACTTC. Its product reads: CASSIQGDYEQYF.